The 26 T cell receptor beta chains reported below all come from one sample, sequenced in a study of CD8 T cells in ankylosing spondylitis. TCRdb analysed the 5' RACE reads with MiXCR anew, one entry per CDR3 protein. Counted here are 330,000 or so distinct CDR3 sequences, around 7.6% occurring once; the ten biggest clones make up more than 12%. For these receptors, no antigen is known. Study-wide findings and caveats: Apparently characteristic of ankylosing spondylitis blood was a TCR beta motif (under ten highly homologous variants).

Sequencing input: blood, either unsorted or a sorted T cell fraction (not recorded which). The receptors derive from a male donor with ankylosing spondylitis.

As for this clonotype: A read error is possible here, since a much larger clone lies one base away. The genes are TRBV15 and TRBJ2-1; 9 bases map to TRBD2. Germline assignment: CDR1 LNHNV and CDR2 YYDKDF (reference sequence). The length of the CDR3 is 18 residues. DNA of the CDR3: TGTGCCACCACGAGGGGACATTTAGCGGGAGCAGGCTACAATGAGCAGATCTTC. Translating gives CATTRGHLAGAGYNEQIF. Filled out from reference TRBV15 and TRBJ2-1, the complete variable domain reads DAMVIQNPRYQVTQFGKPVTLSCSQTLNHNVMYWYQQKSSQAPKLLFHYYDKDFNNEADTPDNFQSRRPNTSFCFLDIRSPGLGDTAMYLCATTRGHLAGAGYNEQIFGPGTRLTVL.

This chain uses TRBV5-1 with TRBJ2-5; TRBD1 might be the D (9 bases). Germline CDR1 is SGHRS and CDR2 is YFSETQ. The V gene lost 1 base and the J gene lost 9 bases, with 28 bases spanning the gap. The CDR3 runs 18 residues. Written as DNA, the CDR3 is TGCGCCAGCAGCTTGTGGAACGTAGCGGGACAGGGACGCGGGGCCCAGTACTTC. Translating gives CASSLWNVAGQGRGAQYF.

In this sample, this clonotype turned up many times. CDR3 DNA sequence: TGTGCCAGCACAAGGGCCGGAGGGGGAAGGAACAATCAGCCCCAGCATTTT. It encodes CASTRAGGGRNNQPQHF. The J gene is TRBJ1-5, the V gene TRBV6-1; maybe TRBD1 (6 bases). The germline gives CDR1 MNHNS, CDR2 SASEGT. The CDR3 has 17 residues. Trimming shortened V by 7 bases and J by 3 bases, and 22 bases separated the two germline ends.

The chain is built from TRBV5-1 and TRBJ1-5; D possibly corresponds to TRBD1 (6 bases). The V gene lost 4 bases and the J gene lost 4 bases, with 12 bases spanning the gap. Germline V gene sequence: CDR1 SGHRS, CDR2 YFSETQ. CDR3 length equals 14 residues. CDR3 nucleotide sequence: TGCGCCAGCAGCCCTGGACAGCGGAATCAGCCCCAGCATTTT. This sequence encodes CASSPGQRNQPQHF.

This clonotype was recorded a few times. CDR3 residues: CASRGWGSDGYTF. CDR3 nucleotide sequence: TGTGCCAGCAGGGGCTGGGGGTCCGATGGCTACACCTTC. The chain carries TRBV12-3 or TRBV12-4 and TRBJ1-2, with D perhaps matching TRBD1 (5 bases). This CDR3 comprises 13 residues. Trimming left V 6 bases short and J 6 bases short, with 14 bases between.

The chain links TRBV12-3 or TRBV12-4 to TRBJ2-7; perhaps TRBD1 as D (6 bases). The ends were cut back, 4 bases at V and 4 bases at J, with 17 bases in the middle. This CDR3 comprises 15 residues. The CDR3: CASSSRDTSVYEQYF. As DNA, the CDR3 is TGTGCCAGCAGTTCCCGGGACACCAGCGTTTACGAGCAGTACTTC.

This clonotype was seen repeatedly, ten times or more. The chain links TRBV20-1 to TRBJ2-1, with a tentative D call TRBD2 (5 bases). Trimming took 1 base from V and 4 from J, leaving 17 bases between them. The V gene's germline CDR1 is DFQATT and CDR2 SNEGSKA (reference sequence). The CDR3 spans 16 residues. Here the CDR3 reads CSARAVVPSRYNEQFF. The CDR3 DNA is TGCAGTGCTAGAGCTGTTGTGCCTAGCAGATACAATGAGCAGTTCTTC.

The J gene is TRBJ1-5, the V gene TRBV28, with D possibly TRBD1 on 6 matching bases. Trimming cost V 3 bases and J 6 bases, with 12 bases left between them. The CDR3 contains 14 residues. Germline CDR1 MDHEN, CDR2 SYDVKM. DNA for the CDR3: TGTGCCAGCAGTTTGAGGGGGGGTGCTCAGCCCCAGCATTTT. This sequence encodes CASSLRGGAQPQHF. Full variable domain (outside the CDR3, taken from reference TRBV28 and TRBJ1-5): DVKVTQSSRYLVKRTGEKVFLECVQDMDHENMFWYRQDPGLGLRLIYFSYDVKMKEKGDIPEGYSVSREKKERFSLILESASTNQTSMYLCASSLRGGAQPQHFGDGTRLSIL.

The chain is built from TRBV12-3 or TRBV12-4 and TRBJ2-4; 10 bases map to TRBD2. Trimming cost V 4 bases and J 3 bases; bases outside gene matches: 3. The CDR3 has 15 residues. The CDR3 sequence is CASSYSGRGKNIQYF. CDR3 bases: TGTGCCAGCAGTTACAGCGGGAGGGGCAAAAACATTCAGTACTTC.

CDR3 DNA sequence: TGTGTGGGGGAGGGGGCTTTCTCCTACGAGCAGTACTTC. Translation gives CVGEGAFSYEQYF. The gene calls are TRBV30 and TRBJ2-7; the D gene could be TRBD1 or TRBD2 (7 bases each). Germline V gene data show CDR1 as GTSNPN and CDR2 as SVGIG (reference sequence). The CDR3 covers 13 residues.

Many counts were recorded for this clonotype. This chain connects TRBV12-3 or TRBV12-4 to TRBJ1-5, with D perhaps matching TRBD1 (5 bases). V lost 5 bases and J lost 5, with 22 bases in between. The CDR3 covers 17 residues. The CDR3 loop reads CASSLTGTPLIHQPQHF. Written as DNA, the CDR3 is TGTGCCAGCAGTCTCACCGGGACCCCTTTAATCCATCAGCCCCAGCATTTT.

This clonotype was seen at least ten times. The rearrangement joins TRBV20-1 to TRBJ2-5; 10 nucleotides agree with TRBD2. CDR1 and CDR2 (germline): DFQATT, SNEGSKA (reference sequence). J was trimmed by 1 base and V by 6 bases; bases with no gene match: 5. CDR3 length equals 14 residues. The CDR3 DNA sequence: TGCAGTGCCCTTATAGCGGGAGGCCAAGAGACCCAGTACTTC. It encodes CSALIAGGQETQYF.

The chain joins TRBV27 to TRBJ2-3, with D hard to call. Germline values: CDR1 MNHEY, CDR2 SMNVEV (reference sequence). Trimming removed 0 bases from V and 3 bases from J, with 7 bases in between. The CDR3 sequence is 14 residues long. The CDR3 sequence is CASSLSLGTDTQYF. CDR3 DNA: TGTGCCAGCAGTTTATCGTTGGGGACAGATACGCAGTATTTT.

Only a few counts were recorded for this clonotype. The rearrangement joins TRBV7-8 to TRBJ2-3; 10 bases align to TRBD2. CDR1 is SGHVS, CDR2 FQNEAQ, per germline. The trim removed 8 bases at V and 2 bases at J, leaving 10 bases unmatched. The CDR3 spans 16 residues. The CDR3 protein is CASRPQLAGDTDTQYF. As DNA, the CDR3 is TGTGCCAGCCGGCCCCAGCTAGCGGGAGACACAGATACGCAGTATTTT.

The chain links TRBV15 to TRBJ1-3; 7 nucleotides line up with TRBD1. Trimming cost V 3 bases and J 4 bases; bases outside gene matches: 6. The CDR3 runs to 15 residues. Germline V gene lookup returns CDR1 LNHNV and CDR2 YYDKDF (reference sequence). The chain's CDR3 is CATSSRQGSGNTIYF. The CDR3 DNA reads TGTGCCACCAGCAGTCGACAGGGATCCGGAAACACCATATATTTT.

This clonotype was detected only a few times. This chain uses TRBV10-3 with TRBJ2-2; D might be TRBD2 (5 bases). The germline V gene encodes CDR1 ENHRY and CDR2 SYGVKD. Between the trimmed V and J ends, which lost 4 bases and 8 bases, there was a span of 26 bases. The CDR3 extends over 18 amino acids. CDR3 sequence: CAISGIGLRDRKTGELFF. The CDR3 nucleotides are TGTGCCATCAGTGGGATAGGGCTACGGGATAGAAAGACGGGGGAGCTGTTTTTT.

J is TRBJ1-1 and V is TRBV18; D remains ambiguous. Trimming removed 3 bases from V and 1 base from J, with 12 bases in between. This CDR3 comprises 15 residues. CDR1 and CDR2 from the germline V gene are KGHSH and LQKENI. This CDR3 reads CASSPLSGSNTEAFF. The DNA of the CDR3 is TGTGCCAGCTCACCGTTGAGCGGGTCGAACACTGAAGCTTTCTTT.

This chain's CDR3 is CASSLGTPQQFF. In nucleotides, the CDR3 is TGCGCCAGCAGCCTCGGGACTCCGCAGCAGTTCTTC. The chain is built from TRBV5-1 and TRBJ2-1; D is possibly TRBD2 (6 bases). The CDR3 runs to 12 residues. Germline-derived CDR1 and CDR2 are SGHRS and YFSETQ. The V and J ends lost 4 bases and 11 bases respectively, with 13 bases between them.

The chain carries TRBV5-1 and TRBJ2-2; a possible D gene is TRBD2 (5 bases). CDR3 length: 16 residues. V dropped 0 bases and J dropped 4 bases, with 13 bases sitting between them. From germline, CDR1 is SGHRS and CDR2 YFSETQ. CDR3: CASSLAASLGTGELFF. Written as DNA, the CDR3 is TGCGCCAGCAGCTTGGCGGCTAGCCTCGGCACCGGGGAGCTGTTTTTT.

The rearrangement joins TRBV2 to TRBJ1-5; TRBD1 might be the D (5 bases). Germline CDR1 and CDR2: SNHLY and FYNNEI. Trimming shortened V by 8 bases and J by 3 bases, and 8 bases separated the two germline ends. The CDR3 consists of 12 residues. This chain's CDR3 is CASGDLNQPQHF. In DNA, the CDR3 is TGTGCCAGCGGGGACCTCAATCAGCCCCAGCATTTT.

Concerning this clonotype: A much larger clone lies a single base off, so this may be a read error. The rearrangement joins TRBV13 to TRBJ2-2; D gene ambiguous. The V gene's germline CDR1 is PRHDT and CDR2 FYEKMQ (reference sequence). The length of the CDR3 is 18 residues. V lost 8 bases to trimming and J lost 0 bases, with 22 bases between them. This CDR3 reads CASCPPVGFVANTGELFF. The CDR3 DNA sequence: TGTGCCAGCTGTCCCCCCGTGGGGTTTGTGGCGAACACCGGGGAGCTGTTTTTT.

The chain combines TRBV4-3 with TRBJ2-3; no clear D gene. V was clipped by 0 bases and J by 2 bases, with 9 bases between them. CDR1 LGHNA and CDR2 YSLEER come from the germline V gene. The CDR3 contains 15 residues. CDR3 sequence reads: CASSQDVLHTDTQYF. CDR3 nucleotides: TGCGCCAGCAGCCAAGACGTGCTTCACACAGATACGCAGTATTTT.

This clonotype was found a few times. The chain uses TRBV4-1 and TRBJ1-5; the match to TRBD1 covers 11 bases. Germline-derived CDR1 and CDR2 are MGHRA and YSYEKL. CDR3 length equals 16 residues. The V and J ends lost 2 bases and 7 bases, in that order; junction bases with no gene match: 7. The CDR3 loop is CASSQKGTGGGQPQHF. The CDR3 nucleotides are TGCGCCAGCAGCCAAAAGGGGACAGGGGGGGGGCAGCCCCAGCATTTT.

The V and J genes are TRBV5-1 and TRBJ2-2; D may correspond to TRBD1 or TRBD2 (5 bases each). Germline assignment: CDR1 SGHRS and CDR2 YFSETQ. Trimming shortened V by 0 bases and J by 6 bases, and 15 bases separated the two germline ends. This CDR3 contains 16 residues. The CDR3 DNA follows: TGCGCCAGCAGCTTGGATCGGGACCACTTCGCCGGGGAGCTGTTTTTT. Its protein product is CASSLDRDHFAGELFF.

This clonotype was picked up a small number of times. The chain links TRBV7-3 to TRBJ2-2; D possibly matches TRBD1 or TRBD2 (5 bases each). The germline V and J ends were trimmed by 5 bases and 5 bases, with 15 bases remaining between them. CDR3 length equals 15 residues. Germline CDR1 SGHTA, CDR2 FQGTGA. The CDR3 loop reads CASSPWGRETGELFF. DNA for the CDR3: TGTGCCAGCAGCCCCTGGGGCAGGGAGACCGGGGAGCTGTTTTTT.

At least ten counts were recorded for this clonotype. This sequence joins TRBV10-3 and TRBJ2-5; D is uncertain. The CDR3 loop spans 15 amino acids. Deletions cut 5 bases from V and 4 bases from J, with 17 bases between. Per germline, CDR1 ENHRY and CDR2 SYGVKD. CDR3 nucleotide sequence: TGTGCCATCAGTAGTTCCCCGCAAGAACCAGAGACCCAGTACTTC. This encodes CAISSSPQEPETQYF.